This is a list of T cell receptor beta chains from one sample in a study of blood T cell repertoires in COVID-19. The data were produced by immunoSEQ multiplex PCR, yet TCRdb's version contains in-frame clones alone and is incomplete. The table has some 160,000 clones, approximately 92% seen once. What was sequenced was peripheral blood. The receptors shown here come from a woman aged 55-69 years with active COVID-19. Both conserved end residues are part of each CDR3. Fields, in order: V gene, D gene, J gene, CDR3 DNA, CDR3 protein. D genes are given only for firm matches.

V: TRBV18
D: TRBD2
J: TRBJ2-7
DNA: TGTGCCAGCTCACCCACCCTTGCCACTAGCGGGAGGAGCTCGAAGTACGAGCAGTACTTC
CDR3: CASSPTLATSGRSSKYEQYF

V: TRBV6-2/TRBV6-3
D: -
J: TRBJ2-1
DNA: TGTGCCAGCAGTTACTCCGAGACAGGAGGAAATGAGCAGTTCTTC
CDR3: CASSYSETGGNEQFF

V: TRBV6-4
D: TRBD1
J: TRBJ2-1
DNA: TGTGCCAACGCGAGGACAGGGGGCACGACAGATGAGCAGTTCTTC
CDR3: CANARTGGTTDEQFF

V: TRBV6-1
D: -
J: TRBJ1-6
DNA: TGTGCCAGCAGTGCCGACCACGGGAGCTCCTATAATTCACCCCTCCACTTT
CDR3: CASSADHGSSYNSPLHF

V: TRBV4-2
D: -
J: TRBJ2-5
DNA: TGTGCCAGCAGCCAGGACCTACTCGTACAGGGCCCCGTACAGACCCAGTACTTC
CDR3: CASSQDLLVQGPVQTQYF

V: TRBV30
D: -
J: TRBJ2-6
DNA: TGTGCCTGGAGGGACCTCCTTACAGGCTACCCCAACTCTGGGGCCAACGTCCTGACTTTC
CDR3: CAWRDLLTGYPNSGANVLTF

V: TRBV7-2
D: TRBD1
J: TRBJ1-2
DNA: TGTGCCAGCAGCCCCCGCGACAGGGGGTTCTATGGCTACACCTTC
CDR3: CASSPRDRGFYGYTF

V: TRBV7-2
D: -
J: TRBJ1-6
DNA: TGTGCCAGCAGCTTATGGCTCGATAATTCACCCCTCCACTTT
CDR3: CASSLWLDNSPLHF

V: TRBV5-4
D: -
J: TRBJ2-7
DNA: TGTGCCAGCAGCTTGGCCGGTAGTGGGGGGTTATACGAGCAGTACTTC
CDR3: CASSLAGSGGLYEQYF

V: TRBV5-5
D: TRBD2
J: TRBJ2-1
DNA: TGTGCCAGCAGCCTGGGACTAGCGGGTAGGGAGCAGTTCTTC
CDR3: CASSLGLAGREQFF

V: TRBV12-3/TRBV12-4
D: TRBD1
J: TRBJ1-2
DNA: TGTGCCAGCAGCCAGGGACAGAACTATGGCTACACCTTC
CDR3: CASSQGQNYGYTF

V: TRBV5-8
D: -
J: TRBJ2-7
DNA: TGTGCCAGCAGCCCTTGGGTGGGAGGAGGTGACGAGCAGTACTTC
CDR3: CASSPWVGGGDEQYF

V: TRBV7-2
D: TRBD2
J: TRBJ2-7
DNA: TGTGCCAGCAGCCTGGGACTAGCGGGGGACTACTCCTACGAGCAGTACTTC
CDR3: CASSLGLAGDYSYEQYF

V: TRBV6-6
D: -
J: TRBJ1-1
DNA: TGTGCCAGCAGTTACAGGCAGGGTGGGACTGAAGCTTTCTTT
CDR3: CASSYRQGGTEAFF